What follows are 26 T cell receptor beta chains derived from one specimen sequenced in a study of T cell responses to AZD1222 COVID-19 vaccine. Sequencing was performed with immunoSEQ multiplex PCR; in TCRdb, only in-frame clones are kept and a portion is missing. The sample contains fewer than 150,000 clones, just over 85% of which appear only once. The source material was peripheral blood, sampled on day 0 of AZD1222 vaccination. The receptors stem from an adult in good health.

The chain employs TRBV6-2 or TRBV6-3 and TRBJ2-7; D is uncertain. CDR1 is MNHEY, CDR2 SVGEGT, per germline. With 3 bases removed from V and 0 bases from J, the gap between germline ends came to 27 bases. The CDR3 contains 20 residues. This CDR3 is CASSYPLGRTGSPSSYEQYF. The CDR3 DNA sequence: TGTGCCAGCAGTTATCCTTTGGGCAGAACCGGCTCCCCCAGCTCCTACGAGCAGTACTTC.

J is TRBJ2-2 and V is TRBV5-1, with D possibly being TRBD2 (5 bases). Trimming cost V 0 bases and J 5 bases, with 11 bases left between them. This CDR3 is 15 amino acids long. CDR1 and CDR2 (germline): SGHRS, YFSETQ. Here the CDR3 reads CASSLERAETGELFF. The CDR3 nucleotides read TGCGCCAGCAGCTTGGAGAGGGCCGAGACCGGGGAGCTGTTTTTT. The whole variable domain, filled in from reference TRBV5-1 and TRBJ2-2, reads KAGVTQTPRYLIKTRGQQVTLSCSPISGHRSVSWYQQTPGQGLQFLFEYFSETQRNKGNFPGRFSGRQFSNSRSEMNVSTLELGDSALYLCASSLERAETGELFFGEGSRLTVL.

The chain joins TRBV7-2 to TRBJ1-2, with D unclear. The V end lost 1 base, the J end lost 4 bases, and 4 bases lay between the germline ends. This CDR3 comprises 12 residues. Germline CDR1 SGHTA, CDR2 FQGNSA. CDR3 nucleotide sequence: TGTGCCAGCAGCTTAGAATTCTATGGCTACACCTTC. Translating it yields CASSLEFYGYTF.

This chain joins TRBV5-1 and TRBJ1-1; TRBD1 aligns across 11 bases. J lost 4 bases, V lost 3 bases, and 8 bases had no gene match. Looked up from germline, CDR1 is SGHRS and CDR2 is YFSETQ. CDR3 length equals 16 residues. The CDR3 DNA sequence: TGCGCCAGCAGCTCCCGGGACAGGGGGTCTGGCACTGAAGCTTTCTTT. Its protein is CASSSRDRGSGTEAFF.

This CDR3 reads CSVEEGAYAESYEQYF. CDR3 coding DNA: TGCAGCGTTGAAGAGGGGGCTTACGCCGAATCCTACGAGCAGTACTTC. The chain links TRBV29-1 to TRBJ2-7; D is possibly TRBD1 (6 bases). V was cut by 0 bases and J by 1 base, with 16 bases left in between. There are 16 residues in the CDR3. Germline CDR1 SQVTM, CDR2 ANQGSEA.

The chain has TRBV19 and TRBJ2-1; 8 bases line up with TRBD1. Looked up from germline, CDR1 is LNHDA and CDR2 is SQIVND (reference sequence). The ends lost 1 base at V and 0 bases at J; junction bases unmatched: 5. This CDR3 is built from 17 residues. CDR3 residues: CASSIGTGRSSYNEQFF. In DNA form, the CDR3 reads TGTGCCAGTAGTATAGGGACAGGGAGGAGCTCCTACAATGAGCAGTTCTTC.

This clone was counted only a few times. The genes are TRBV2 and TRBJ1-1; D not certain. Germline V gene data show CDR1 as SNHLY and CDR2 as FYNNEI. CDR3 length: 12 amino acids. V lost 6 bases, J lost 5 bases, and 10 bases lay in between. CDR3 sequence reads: CASRVDITEAFF. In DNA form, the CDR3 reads TGTGCCAGCAGGGTTGACATTACTGAAGCTTTCTTT.

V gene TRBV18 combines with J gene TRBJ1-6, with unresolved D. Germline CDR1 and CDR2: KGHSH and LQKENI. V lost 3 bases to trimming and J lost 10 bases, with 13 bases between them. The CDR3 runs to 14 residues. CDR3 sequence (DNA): TGTGCCAGCTCACCGGTTATGATCGAATCACCCCTCCACTTT. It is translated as CASSPVMIESPLHF.

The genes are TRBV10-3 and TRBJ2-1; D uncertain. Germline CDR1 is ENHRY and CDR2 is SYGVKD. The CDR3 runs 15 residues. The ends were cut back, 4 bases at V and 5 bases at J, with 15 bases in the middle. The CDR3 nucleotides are TGTGCCATCAGTGGCCAGAGAAGCGCCGACAATGAGCAGTTCTTC. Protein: CAISGQRSADNEQFF.

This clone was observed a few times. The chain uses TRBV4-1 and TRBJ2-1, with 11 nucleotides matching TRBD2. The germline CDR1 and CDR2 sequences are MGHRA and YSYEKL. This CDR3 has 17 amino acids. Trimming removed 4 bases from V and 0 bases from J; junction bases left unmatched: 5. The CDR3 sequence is CASSLIAGGGSYNEQFF. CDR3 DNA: TGCGCCAGCAGCCTAATAGCGGGAGGGGGCTCCTACAATGAGCAGTTCTTC.

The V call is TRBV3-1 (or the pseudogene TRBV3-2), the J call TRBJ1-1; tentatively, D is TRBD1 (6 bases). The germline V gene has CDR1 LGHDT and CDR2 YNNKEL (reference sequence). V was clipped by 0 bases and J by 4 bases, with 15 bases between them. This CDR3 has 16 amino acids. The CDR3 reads CASSQDLETGATEAFF. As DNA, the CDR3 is TGTGCCAGCAGCCAAGATCTAGAGACGGGGGCCACTGAAGCTTTCTTT.

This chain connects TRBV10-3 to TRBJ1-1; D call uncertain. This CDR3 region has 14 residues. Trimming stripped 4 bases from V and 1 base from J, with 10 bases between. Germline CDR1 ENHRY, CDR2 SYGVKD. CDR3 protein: CAISGGQPNTEAFF. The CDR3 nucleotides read TGTGCCATCAGTGGAGGGCAGCCGAACACTGAAGCTTTCTTT.

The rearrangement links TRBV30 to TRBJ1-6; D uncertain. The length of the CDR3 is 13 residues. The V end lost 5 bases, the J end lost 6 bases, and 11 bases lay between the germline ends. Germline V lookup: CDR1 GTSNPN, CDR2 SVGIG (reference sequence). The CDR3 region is CAWDRLSNSPLHF. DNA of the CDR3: TGTGCCTGGGATCGACTGTCTAATTCACCCCTCCACTTT.

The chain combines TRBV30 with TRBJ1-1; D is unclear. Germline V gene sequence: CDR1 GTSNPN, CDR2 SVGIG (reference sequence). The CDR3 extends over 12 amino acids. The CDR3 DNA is TGTTCCCTAATGCGACAGAACACTGAAGCTTTCTTT. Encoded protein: CSLMRQNTEAFF.

The CDR3 DNA reads TGTGCCAGCAGCGGTGCGGACAGGGGGAGACTTCAGGGCACTGAAGCTTTCTTT. It encodes CASSGADRGRLQGTEAFF. The chain has TRBV9 and TRBJ1-1; 10 nucleotides align to TRBD1. The junction had 15 bases not matched to a gene; V was cut back by 3 bases and J by 4 bases. From germline, CDR1 is SGDLS and CDR2 YYNGEE. This CDR3 contains 18 residues.

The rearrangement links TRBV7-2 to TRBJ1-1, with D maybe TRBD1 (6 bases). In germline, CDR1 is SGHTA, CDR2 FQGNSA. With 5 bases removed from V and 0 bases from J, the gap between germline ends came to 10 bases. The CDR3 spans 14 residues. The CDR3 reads CASSPQGLNTEAFF. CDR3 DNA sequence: TGTGCCAGCAGCCCACAGGGATTGAACACTGAAGCTTTCTTT.

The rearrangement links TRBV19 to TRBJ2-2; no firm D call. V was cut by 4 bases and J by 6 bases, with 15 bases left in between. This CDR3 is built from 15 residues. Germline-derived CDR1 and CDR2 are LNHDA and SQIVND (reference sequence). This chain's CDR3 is CASSTRIGLAGELFF. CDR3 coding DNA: TGTGCCAGTAGTACGAGGATAGGGCTTGCCGGGGAGCTGTTTTTT.

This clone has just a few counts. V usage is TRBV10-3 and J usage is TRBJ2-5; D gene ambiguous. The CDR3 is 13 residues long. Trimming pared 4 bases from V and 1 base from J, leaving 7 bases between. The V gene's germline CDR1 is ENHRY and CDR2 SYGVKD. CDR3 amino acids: CAISGGTQETQYF. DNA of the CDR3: TGTGCCATCAGTGGGGGAACCCAAGAGACCCAGTACTTC.

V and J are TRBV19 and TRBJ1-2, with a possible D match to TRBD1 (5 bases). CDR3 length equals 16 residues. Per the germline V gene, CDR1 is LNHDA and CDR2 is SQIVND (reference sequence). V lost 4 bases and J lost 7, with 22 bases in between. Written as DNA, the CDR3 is TGTGCCAGTAGTACGGGCCAGGGTCTTGGAAAACGTGGCTACACCTTC. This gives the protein CASSTGQGLGKRGYTF.

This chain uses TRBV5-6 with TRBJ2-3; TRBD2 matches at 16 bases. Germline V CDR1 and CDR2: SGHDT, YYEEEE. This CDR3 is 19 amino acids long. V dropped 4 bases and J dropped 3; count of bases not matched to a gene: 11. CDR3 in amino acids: CASSGTSGRAGSGTDTQYF. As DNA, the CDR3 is TGTGCCAGCAGCGGGACTAGCGGGAGGGCCGGTAGTGGAACAGATACGCAGTATTTT.

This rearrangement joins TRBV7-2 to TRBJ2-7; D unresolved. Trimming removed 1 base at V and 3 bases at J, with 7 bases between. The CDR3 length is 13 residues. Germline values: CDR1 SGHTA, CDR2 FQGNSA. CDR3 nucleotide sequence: TGTGCCAGCAGCTTAGACAGAAACTACGAGCAGTACTTC. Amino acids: CASSLDRNYEQYF.

The CDR3 here is CASSSLTGPATLSGELFF. As DNA, the CDR3 is TGTGCCAGCAGCTCCCTCACGGGCCCGGCTACCTTGTCCGGGGAGCTGTTTTTT. The chain joins TRBV4-2 to TRBJ2-2; no clear D. Trimming took off 5 bases at V and 6 bases at J, with 25 bases between the two ends. Germline CDR1 is LGHNA and CDR2 is YNFKEQ. CDR3 length: 18 amino acids.

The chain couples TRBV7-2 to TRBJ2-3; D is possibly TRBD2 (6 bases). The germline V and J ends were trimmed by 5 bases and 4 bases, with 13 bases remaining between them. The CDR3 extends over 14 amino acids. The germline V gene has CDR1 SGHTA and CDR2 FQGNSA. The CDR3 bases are TGTGCCAGCAGCCCCATTCCGGGGGCAGATACGCAGTATTTT. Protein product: CASSPIPGADTQYF.

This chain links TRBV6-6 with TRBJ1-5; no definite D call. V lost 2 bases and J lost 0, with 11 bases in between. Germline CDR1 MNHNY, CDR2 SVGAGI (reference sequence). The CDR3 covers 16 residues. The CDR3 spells CASSYDPGYSNQPQHF. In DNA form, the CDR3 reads TGTGCCAGCAGTTACGATCCAGGCTATAGCAATCAGCCCCAGCATTTT.

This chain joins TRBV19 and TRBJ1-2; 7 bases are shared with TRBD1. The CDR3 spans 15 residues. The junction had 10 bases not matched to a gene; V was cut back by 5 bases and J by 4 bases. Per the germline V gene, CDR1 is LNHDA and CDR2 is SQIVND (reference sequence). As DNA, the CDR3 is TGTGCCAGTAGTCGAACGACAGGGTCGGGCTATGGCTACACCTTC. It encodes CASSRTTGSGYGYTF.

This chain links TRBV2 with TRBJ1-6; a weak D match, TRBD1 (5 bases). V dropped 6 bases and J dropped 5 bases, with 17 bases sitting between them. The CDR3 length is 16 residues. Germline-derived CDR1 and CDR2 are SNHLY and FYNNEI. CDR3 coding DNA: TGTGCCAGCAGCCTCACACAATGGGGGAATAATTCACCCCTCCACTTT. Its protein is CASSLTQWGNNSPLHF. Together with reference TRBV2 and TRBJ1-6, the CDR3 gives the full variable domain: EPEVTQTPSHQVTQMGQEVILRCVPISNHLYFYWYRQILGQKVEFLVSFYNNEISEKSEIFDDQFSVERPDGSNFTLKIRSTKLEDSAMYFCASSLTQWGNNSPLHFGNGTRLTVT.